Below, 11 T cell receptor beta chains from the same sample are listed, as sequenced in a study of shared clonotypes between healthy human individuals (dated by TCRdb to 2020 to 2021). The library came from the immunoSEQ multiplex PCR assay. TCRdb limited this immuneACCESS table to in-frame rearrangements with V and J called. A share of clones is missing; checked studies link under half to unresolved V genes, and the rest is unexplained. The sample table shows 2 million to 2.5 million clones, and approximately 95% are seen once. The biggest ten clones account for approximately 0.13% of the sample. Sequencing was carried out using naive CD4+ T cells sorted from blood. Explained via the paper, the cell subset or site label denotes: CD45RA+ positively selected. The receptors shown here come from a man aged 18 to 30 in good health.

This chain connects TRBV4-2 to TRBJ1-6; no clear D. Trimming removed 0 bases at V and 0 bases at J, with 9 bases between. From germline, CDR1 is LGHNA and CDR2 YNFKEQ. CDR3 length: 17 amino acids. The CDR3 coding sequence is TGTGCCAGCAGCCAAGAAGGCTCAAGCTCCTATAATTCACCCCTCCACTTT. It translates to CASSQEGSSSYNSPLHF.

This chain joins TRBV5-1 and TRBJ1-3, with no clear D. Germline CDR1 reads SGHRS; CDR2 reads YFSETQ. This CDR3 has 16 residues. V was clipped by 4 bases and J by 4 bases, with 18 bases between them. The CDR3 bases are TGCGCCAGCAGCGGTCGAGGAGCGGGCGGCGGAAACACCATATATTTT. It yields the protein CASSGRGAGGGNTIYF.

The J gene is TRBJ2-3, the V gene TRBV7-9; D is uncertain. With 3 bases removed from V and 4 bases from J, the gap between germline ends came to 5 bases. The CDR3 consists of 12 residues. CDR1 and CDR2 (germline): SEHNR, FQNEAQ (reference sequence). The CDR3 here is CASSFNADTQYF. CDR3 bases: TGTGCCAGCAGCTTTAACGCAGATACGCAGTATTTT.

The rearrangement joins TRBV6-6 to TRBJ1-3, with D unclear. Germline-derived CDR1 and CDR2 are MNHNY and SVGAGI (reference sequence). This CDR3 has 16 amino acids. The V end lost 0 bases, the J end lost 2 bases, and 11 bases lay between the germline ends. The CDR3 loop reads CASSYSLGNAGNTIYF. The CDR3 DNA is TGTGCCAGCAGTTACTCTCTGGGGAATGCTGGAAACACCATATATTTT.

The V and J genes are TRBV30 and TRBJ2-3; tentative D call: TRBD2 (6 bases). The V gene's germline CDR1 is GTSNPN and CDR2 SVGIG (reference sequence). V lost 3 bases and J 6 bases, leaving 19 bases between the germline ends. The CDR3 sequence is 15 residues long. The CDR3 loop is CAWRRNRRESDTQYF. The CDR3 DNA reads as TGTGCCTGGAGGAGAAACAGGAGGGAGTCGGATACGCAGTATTTT.

The V gene is TRBV9, the J gene TRBJ2-2; TRBD2 aligns across 9 bases. Germline-derived CDR1 and CDR2 are SGDLS and YYNGEE. Trimming took 2 bases from V and 4 from J; bases not matched to a gene: 6. CDR3 length: 16 residues. The CDR3 DNA reads as TGTGCCAGCAGCGTTGGCGGGAGGGACGGCACCGGGGAGCTGTTTTTT. This codes for CASSVGGRDGTGELFF.

The V gene is TRBV2, the J gene TRBJ2-2; no firm D call. Germline V gene lookup returns CDR1 SNHLY and CDR2 FYNNEI. Between the trimmed V and J ends, which lost 4 bases and 0 bases, there was a span of 12 bases. The CDR3 totals 16 residues. CDR3 nucleotide sequence: TGTGCCAGCAGTGTCTTGCCCGCGTCGAACACCGGGGAGCTGTTTTTT. This codes for CASSVLPASNTGELFF.

The chain has TRBV10-3 and TRBJ1-3; weak D call: TRBD1 (5 bases). The CDR3 is 16 amino acids. From germline, CDR1 is ENHRY and CDR2 SYGVKD. V gave up 2 bases and J gave up 0 bases, with 11 bases separating them. This chain's CDR3 is CAISERGTVSGNTIYF. CDR3 in DNA: TGTGCCATCAGTGAGCGGGGGACTGTCTCTGGAAACACCATATATTTT.

The chain uses TRBV18 and TRBJ2-7; a weak D match, TRBD1 (5 bases). The CDR3 is 16 residues long. V lost 0 bases and J 4 bases, leaving 16 bases between the germline ends. Germline lookup yields CDR1 KGHSH and CDR2 LQKENI. CDR3 nucleotides: TGTGCCAGCTCACCACCGGGCAGGGTTAATTTGTACGAGCAGTACTTC. Translating gives CASSPPGRVNLYEQYF.

The CDR3 here is CASSVASPSNIQYF. CDR3 in DNA: TGTGCCAGCAGCGTAGCAAGCCCGAGTAACATTCAGTACTTC. The chain recombines TRBV9 with TRBJ2-4; D not certain. The germline V gene encodes CDR1 SGDLS and CDR2 YYNGEE. The length of the CDR3 is 14 residues. The V gene lost 0 bases and the J gene lost 7 bases, with 11 bases spanning the gap. Combining the CDR3 with reference TRBV9 and TRBJ2-4 gives the whole variable domain DSGVTQTPKHLITATGQRVTLRCSPRSGDLSVYWYQQSLDQGLQFLIQYYNGEERAKGNILERFSAQQFPDLHSELNLSSLELGDSALYFCASSVASPSNIQYFGAGTRLSVL.

The chain employs TRBV11-2 and TRBJ2-2; tentatively, D is TRBD2 (7 bases). Per the germline V gene, CDR1 is SGHAT and CDR2 is FQNNGV. The V end was cut by 5 bases, the J end by 6 bases, with 16 bases between. The CDR3 length is 15 residues. The chain's CDR3 is CASSTGTMVSGELFF. The DNA of the CDR3 is TGTGCCAGCAGCACAGGGACTATGGTCTCCGGGGAGCTGTTTTTT.